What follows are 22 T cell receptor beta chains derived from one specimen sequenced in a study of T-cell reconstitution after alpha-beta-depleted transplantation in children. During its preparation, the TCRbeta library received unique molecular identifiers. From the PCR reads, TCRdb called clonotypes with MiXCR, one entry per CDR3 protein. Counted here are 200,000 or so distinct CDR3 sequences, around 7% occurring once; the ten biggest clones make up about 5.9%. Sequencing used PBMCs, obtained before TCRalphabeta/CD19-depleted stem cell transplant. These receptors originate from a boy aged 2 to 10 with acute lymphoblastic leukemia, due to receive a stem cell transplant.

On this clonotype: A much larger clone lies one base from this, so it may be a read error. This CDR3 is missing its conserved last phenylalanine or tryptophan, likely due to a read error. The CDR3 DNA follows: TGCAGTGCTTCGAGGACAGCAAATGAAAAACTGTTTGTT. Its translation: CSASRTANEKLFV. The chain joins TRBV20-1 to TRBJ1-4, with D possibly matching TRBD1 (6 bases). The CDR3 length is 13 residues. The V gene's germline CDR1 is DFQATT and CDR2 SNEGSKA (reference sequence). The V end lost 5 bases, the J end lost 5 bases, and 12 bases lay between the germline ends.

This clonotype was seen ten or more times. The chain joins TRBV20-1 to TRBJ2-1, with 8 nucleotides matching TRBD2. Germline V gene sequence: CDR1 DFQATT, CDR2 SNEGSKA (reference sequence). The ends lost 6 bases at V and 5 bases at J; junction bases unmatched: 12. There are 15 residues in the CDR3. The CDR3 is CSADTSGDTDNEQFF. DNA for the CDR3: TGCAGTGCGGACACTAGCGGAGACACTGACAATGAGCAGTTCTTC.

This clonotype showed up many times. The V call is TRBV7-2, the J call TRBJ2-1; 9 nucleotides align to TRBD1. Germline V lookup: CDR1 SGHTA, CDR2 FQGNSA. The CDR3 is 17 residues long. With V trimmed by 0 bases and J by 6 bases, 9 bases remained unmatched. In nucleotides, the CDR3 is TGTGCCAGCAGCTTAGCTTTTTACCGGGACAGGGTCAATGAGCAGTTCTTC. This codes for CASSLAFYRDRVNEQFF.

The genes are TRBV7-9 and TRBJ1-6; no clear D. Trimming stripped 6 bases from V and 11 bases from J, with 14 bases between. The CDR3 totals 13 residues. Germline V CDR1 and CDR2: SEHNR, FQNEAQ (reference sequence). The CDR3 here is CASRSGVDAPLHF. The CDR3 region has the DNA TGTGCCAGCAGATCCGGGGTCGATGCACCCCTCCACTTT.

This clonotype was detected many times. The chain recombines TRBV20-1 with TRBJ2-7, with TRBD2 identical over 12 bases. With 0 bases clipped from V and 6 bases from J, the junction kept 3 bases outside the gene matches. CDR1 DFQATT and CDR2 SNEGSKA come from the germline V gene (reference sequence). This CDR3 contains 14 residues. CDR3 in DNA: TGCAGTGCTAGAGAGACTAGCGGGAGTCTCGAGCAGTACTTC. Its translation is CSARETSGSLEQYF.

CDR3 sequence (DNA): TGTGCCAGCAGTCCGCAGTTCTTC. Protein: CASSPQFF. The chain links TRBV2 to TRBJ2-1; D ambiguous. From germline, CDR1 is SNHLY and CDR2 FYNNEI. This CDR3 comprises 8 residues. Trimming took 5 bases from V and 12 from J, leaving 2 bases between them. Full variable domain (missing parts from reference TRBV2 and TRBJ2-1): EPEVTQTPSHQVTQMGQEVILRCVPISNHLYFYWYRQILGQKVEFLVSFYNNEISEKSEIFDDQFSVERPDGSNFTLKIRSTKLEDSAMYFCASSPQFFGPGTRLTVL.

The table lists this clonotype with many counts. In DNA, the CDR3 is TGTGCCAGCAGTGACCGACAGGGCTACGAACCGCGGGAAAAACTGTTTTTT. Translation: CASSDRQGYEPREKLFF. This chain links TRBV2 with TRBJ1-4, with 7 positions matching TRBD1. The CDR3 runs 17 residues. Germline V lookup: CDR1 SNHLY, CDR2 FYNNEI. With 3 bases clipped from V and 8 bases from J, the junction kept 15 bases outside the gene matches.

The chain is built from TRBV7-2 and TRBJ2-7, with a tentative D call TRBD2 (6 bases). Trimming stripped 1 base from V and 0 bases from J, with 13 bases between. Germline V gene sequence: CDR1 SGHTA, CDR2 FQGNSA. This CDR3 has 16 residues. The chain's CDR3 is CASSLEGTVSSYEQYF. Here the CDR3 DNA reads TGTGCCAGCAGCTTAGAGGGGACTGTGAGCTCCTACGAGCAGTACTTC.

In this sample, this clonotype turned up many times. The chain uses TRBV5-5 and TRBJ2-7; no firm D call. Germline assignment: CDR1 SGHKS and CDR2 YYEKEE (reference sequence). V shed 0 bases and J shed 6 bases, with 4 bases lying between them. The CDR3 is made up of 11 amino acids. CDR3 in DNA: TGTGCCAGCAGCTTGGCCCTCGAGCAGTACTTC. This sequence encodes CASSLALEQYF.

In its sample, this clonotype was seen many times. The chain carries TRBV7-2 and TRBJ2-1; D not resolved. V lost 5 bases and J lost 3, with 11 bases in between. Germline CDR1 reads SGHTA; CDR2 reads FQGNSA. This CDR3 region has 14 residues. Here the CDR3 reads CASSPVGLYNEQFF. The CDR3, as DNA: TGTGCCAGCAGCCCTGTGGGCCTCTACAATGAGCAGTTCTTC.

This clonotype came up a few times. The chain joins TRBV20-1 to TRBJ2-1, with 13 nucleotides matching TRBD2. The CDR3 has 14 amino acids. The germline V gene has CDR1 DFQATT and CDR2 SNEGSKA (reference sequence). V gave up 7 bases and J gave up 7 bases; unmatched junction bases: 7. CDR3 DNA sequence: TGCAGTGTGGTCGGACTAGCGGGGGATAATGAGCAGTTCTTC. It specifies CSVVGLAGDNEQFF.

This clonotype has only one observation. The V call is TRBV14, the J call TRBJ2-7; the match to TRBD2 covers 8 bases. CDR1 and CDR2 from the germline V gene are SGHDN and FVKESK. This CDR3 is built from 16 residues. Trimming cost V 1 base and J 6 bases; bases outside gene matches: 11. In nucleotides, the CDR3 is TGTGCCAGCAGCCAAGCGTTCCTAGGGGCGGGGGGCGAGCAGTACTTC. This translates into CASSQAFLGAGGEQYF.

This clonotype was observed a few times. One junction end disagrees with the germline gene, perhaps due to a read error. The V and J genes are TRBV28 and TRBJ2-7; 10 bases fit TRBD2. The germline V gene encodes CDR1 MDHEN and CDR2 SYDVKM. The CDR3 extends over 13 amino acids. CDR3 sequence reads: CASQTSGSSEQYF. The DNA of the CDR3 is TGTGCCAGCCAGACTAGCGGGTCCTCCGAGCAGTACTTC.

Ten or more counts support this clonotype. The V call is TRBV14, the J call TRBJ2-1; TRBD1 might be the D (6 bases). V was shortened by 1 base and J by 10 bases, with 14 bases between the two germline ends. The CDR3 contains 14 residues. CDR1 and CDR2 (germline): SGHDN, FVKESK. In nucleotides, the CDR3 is TGTGCCAGCAGCCAAGGAAGGAACAGGGCAGAGCAGTTCTTC. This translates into CASSQGRNRAEQFF.

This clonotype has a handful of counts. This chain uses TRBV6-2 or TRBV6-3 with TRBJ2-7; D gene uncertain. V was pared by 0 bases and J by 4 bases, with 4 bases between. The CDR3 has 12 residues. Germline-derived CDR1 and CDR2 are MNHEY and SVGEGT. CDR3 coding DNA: TGTGCCAGCAGTTACTCGATATACGAGCAGTACTTC. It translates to CASSYSIYEQYF.

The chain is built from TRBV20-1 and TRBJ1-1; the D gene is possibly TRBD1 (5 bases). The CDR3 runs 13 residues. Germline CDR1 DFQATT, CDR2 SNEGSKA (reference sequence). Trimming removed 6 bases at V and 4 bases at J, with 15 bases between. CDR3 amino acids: CSAKSGYGTEAFF. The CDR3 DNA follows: TGCAGTGCGAAATCAGGGTATGGCACTGAAGCTTTCTTT.

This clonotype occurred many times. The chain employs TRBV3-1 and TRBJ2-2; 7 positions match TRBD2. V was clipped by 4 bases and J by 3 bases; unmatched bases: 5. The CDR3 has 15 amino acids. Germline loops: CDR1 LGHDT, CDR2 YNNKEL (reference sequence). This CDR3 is CASSREGVYTGELFF. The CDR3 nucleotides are TGTGCCAGCAGCCGGGAGGGCGTATACACCGGGGAGCTGTTTTTT.

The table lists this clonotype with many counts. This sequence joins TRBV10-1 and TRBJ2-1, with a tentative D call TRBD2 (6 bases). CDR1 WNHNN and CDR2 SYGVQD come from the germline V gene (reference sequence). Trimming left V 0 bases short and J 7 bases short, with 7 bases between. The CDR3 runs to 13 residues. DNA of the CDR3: TGCGCCAGCAGTGAGTCGGGGAGGAATGAGCAGTTCTTC. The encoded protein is CASSESGRNEQFF.

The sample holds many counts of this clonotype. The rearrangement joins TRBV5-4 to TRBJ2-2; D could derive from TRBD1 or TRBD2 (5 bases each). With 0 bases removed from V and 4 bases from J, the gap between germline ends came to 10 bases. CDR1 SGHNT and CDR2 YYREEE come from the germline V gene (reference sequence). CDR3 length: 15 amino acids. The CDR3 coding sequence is TGTGCCAGCAGCTTGGCAGGGACGGCCACCGGGGAGCTGTTTTTT. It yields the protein CASSLAGTATGELFF. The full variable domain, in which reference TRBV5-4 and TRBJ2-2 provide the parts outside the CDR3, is ETGVTQSPTHLIKTRGQQVTLRCSSQSGHNTVSWYQQALGQGPQFIFQYYREEENGRGNFPPRFSGLQFPNYSSELNVNALELDDSALYLCASSLAGTATGELFFGEGSRLTVL.

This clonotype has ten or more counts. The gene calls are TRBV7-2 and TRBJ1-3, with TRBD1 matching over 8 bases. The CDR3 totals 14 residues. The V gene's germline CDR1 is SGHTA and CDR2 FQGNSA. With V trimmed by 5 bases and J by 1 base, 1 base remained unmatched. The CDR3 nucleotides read TGTGCCAGCAGCGGACAGGGTTCTGGAAACACCATATATTTT. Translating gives CASSGQGSGNTIYF.

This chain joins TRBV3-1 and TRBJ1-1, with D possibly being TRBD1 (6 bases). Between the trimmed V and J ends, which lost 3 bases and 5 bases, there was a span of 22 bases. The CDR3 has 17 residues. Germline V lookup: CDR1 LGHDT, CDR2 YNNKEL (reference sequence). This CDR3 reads CASSQTFGGPATTEAFF. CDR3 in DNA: TGTGCCAGCAGCCAGACCTTTGGGGGGCCAGCAACGACTGAAGCTTTCTTT.

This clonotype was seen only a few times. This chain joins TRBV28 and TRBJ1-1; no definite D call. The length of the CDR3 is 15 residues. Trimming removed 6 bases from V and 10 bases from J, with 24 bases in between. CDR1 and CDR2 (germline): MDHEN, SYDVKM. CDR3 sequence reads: CASRTAGQPGWGAFF. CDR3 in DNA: TGTGCCAGCAGAACAGCCGGTCAGCCGGGGTGGGGAGCTTTCTTT. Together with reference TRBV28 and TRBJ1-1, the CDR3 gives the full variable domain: DVKVTQSSRYLVKRTGEKVFLECVQDMDHENMFWYRQDPGLGLRLIYFSYDVKMKEKGDIPEGYSVSREKKERFSLILESASTNQTSMYLCASRTAGQPGWGAFFGQGTRLTVV.